This is a list of T cell receptor beta chains from one sample in a study of T cell changes during pregnancy in multiple sclerosis. Profiled with immunoSEQ multiplex PCR; TCRdb holds only in-frame clones, not every one. This sample has 70,000 to 85,000 clones; about 91% occur once, and the top ten carry about 2.8%. This specimen consisted of peripheral blood, obtained before pregnancy. The receptors originated from a female donor with multiple sclerosis, enrolled in a pregnancy study. CDR3s include the opening cysteine and the closing phenylalanine or tryptophan. The D gene is left open where the match is weak. Where a row states a size, it is once, few, many or the class of an expanded clone; other rows omit it.

d_call	v_call	j_call	clone_size	cdr3_nt	cdr3_aa
.	TRBV10-3	TRBJ2-5	.	TGTGCCATCAGTGAGGAGTACCAAGAGACCCAGTACTTC	CAISEEYQETQYF
.	TRBV6-4	TRBJ1-1	.	TGTGCCAGCAGTGTAGGGGCAAGTACTGAAGCTTTCTTT	CASSVGASTEAFF
.	TRBV5-4	TRBJ1-2	.	TGTGCCAGCAGCTTGGGGGGAAGGAATGGGGCTTATGGCTACACCTTC	CASSLGGRNGAYGYTF
TRBD1	TRBV6-1	TRBJ1-5	.	TGTGCCAGCAGTGACGGGACAGGGGGCGGCAATCAGCCCCAGCATTTT	CASSDGTGGGNQPQHF
TRBD1	TRBV6-1	TRBJ2-7	.	TGTGCCAGCAGTGAAACGACAGGGATCTCCTACGAGCAGTACTTC	CASSETTGISYEQYF
TRBD1	TRBV4-2	TRBJ2-2	.	TGTGCCAGCAGCGCCGACAGGGGGGGCACCGGGGAGCTGTTTTTT	CASSADRGGTGELFF
TRBD2	TRBV19	TRBJ2-1	.	TGTGCCAGTAGTATAGTTAGCGGGGCTGAGCAGTTCTTC	CASSIVSGAEQFF
.	TRBV25-1	TRBJ2-7	.	TGTGCCAGCAGTTTGGCGGAGCCTTACGAGCAGTACTTC	CASSLAEPYEQYF
.	TRBV9	TRBJ2-3	few	TGTGCCAGCAGCGTTTCCGGCGGGAAGAGCACAGATACGCAGTATTTT	CASSVSGGKSTDTQYF
.	TRBV5-4	TRBJ2-1	once	TGTGCCAGCAGCTGGGGGCCAGGGGTCAATGAGCAGTTCTTC	CASSWGPGVNEQFF
TRBD1	TRBV28	TRBJ1-1	.	TGTGCCACTGGGGACAGGCCCACTGAAGCTTTCTTT	CATGDRPTEAFF
.	TRBV13	TRBJ2-7	.	TGTGCCAGCAGCCTCAGCCGGGATCAGTACTTC	CASSLSRDQYF
.	TRBV7-9	TRBJ2-5	.	TGTGCCAGCAGCGCACCTCCAGGGGAGGAGACCCAGTACTTC	CASSAPPGEETQYF
.	TRBV5-1	TRBJ2-7	.	TGCGCCAGCAGCTTGGCAGGGACAAACTACGAGCAGTACTTC	CASSLAGTNYEQYF
TRBD1	TRBV6-5	TRBJ2-7	.	TGTGCCAGCAGTTATCTCGGGACAGGGAGCGAGCAGTACTTC	CASSYLGTGSEQYF
TRBD1	TRBV30	TRBJ2-7	.	TGTGCCTGGAGTGTTGGTACGGGACAGAAGAACTACGAGCAGTACTTC	CAWSVGTGQKNYEQYF
TRBD2	TRBV25-1	TRBJ2-7	.	TGTGCCAGCAGTCATTGGACTAGCGGATACTACGAGCAGTACTTC	CASSHWTSGYYEQYF
.	TRBV5-1	TRBJ2-5	.	TGCGCCAGCAGCTTGCCAGGAGGTTGGCAAGAGACCCAGTACTTC	CASSLPGGWQETQYF
TRBD1	TRBV6-1	TRBJ2-7	.	TGTGCCAGCAGTGAAGACGGGACAGGGTCCTACGAGCAGTACTTC	CASSEDGTGSYEQYF
.	TRBV27	TRBJ2-7	.	TGTGCCAGCAGTTTTAATCGGGGAGCTTCCTACGAGCAGTACTTC	CASSFNRGASYEQYF
TRBD1	TRBV7-9	TRBJ1-1	.	TGTGCCAGCAGCTTAGGGACAGGGGGCGAGGCTTTCTTT	CASSLGTGGEAFF
TRBD2	TRBV7-7	TRBJ2-7	.	TGTGCTAGCAGCTTGCGGGAGAACTACGAGCAGTACTTC	CASSLRENYEQYF
.	TRBV28	TRBJ2-6	.	TGTGCCAGCAGTTTCTCTCCTGGGGCCAACGTCCTGACTTTC	CASSFSPGANVLTF
TRBD1	TRBV11-1	TRBJ1-1	.	TGTGCCAGCAGTCGACAGGGTTCCTGGGACACTGAAGCTTTCTTT	CASSRQGSWDTEAFF
TRBD2	TRBV4-1	TRBJ2-7	few	TGCGCCAGCAGCCAAAATCCTAGCGGGACATACGAGCAGTACTTC	CASSQNPSGTYEQYF
TRBD2	TRBV2	TRBJ2-1	once	TGTGCCAGCAGAGAACTAGCGGGAGGCTCCTACAATGAGCAGTTCTTC	CASRELAGGSYNEQFF
.	TRBV27	TRBJ1-5	once	TGTGCCAGCAGTTTCTGGGGGCCCAATCAGCCCCAGCATTTT	CASSFWGPNQPQHF
.	TRBV5-1	TRBJ2-4	.	TGCGCCAGCAGCGTCTCAGGGGTAGGGATTCAGTACTTC	CASSVSGVGIQYF
TRBD1	TRBV7-8	TRBJ2-7	.	TGTGCCAGCAGCCCTACAGGGGGCTACGAGCAGTACTTC	CASSPTGGYEQYF
.	TRBV18	TRBJ2-5	.	TGTGCCAGCTCACCCTCTGGACAGACAAGCGGACAGACCCAGTACTTC	CASSPSGQTSGQTQYF
.	TRBV27	TRBJ2-7	.	TGTGCCAGCAGTTTACTCCAAACAGGGCCCTCCACTACGGGCGAGCAGTACTTC	CASSLLQTGPSTTGEQYF
TRBD2	TRBV6-5	TRBJ2-2	.	TGTGCCAGCAGTGCTAGCGGGGGGGGTGCCGGGGAGCTGTTTTTT	CASSASGGGAGELFF
.	TRBV7-2	TRBJ2-7	.	TGTGCCAGCAGCTTAGGGGTTGCTGTGGCAGGCCTCGAGCAGTACTTC	CASSLGVAVAGLEQYF
TRBD2	TRBV7-9	TRBJ2-1	.	TGTGCCAGCAGCCCGAGGACTAGCGGGTTGTACAATGAGCAGTTCTTC	CASSPRTSGLYNEQFF
.	TRBV6-5	TRBJ1-2	.	TGTGCCAGCGGACCAAGGGAGAACTATGGCTACACCTTC	CASGPRENYGYTF
.	TRBV19	TRBJ1-2	.	TGTGCCAGTAGTACCGGGGAAGGTCACTATGGCTACACCTTC	CASSTGEGHYGYTF
.	TRBV5-1	TRBJ2-7	.	TGCGCCAGCAGGATACTACCCGCTATTATCTACGAGCAGTACTTC	CASRILPAIIYEQYF
TRBD2	TRBV7-2	TRBJ2-1	.	TGTGCCAGCAGCTGGACTAGCGGACCGCACAATGAGCAGTTCTTC	CASSWTSGPHNEQFF
.	TRBV6-5	TRBJ2-2	.	TGTGCCAGCAGTTGGCGGGTGGCCGGGGAGCTGTTTTTT	CASSWRVAGELFF
.	TRBV5-4	TRBJ2-7	.	TGTGCCAGCAGCTTGGCAGGAGGTAGGGAGCAGTACTTC	CASSLAGGREQYF
TRBD2	TRBV5-4	TRBJ2-7	.	TGTGCCAGCAGCAGTACGGGACTAGCTGACGAGCAGTACTTC	CASSSTGLADEQYF
.	TRBV2	TRBJ2-3	.	TGTGCCAGCAGCGGCTTCGGGGATACGCAGTATTTT	CASSGFGDTQYF
.	TRBV19	TRBJ1-1	.	TGTGCCAGTAGTTGGGGGGTCCTCACTGAAGCTTTCTTT	CASSWGVLTEAFF
TRBD2	TRBV7-4	TRBJ2-1	.	TGTGCCAGCAGCCCAAAGGCAGGACTAGCGGGAGATGCTGACAATGAGCAGTTCTTC	CASSPKAGLAGDADNEQFF
.	TRBV7-8	TRBJ2-5	.	TGTGCCAGCAGGCACCGGGGGTGGGAGACCCAGTACTTC	CASRHRGWETQYF
.	TRBV11-3	TRBJ2-2	once	TGTGCCAGCAGCTTATCAGCCGGGGAGCTGTTTTTT	CASSLSAGELFF
.	TRBV5-4	TRBJ1-3	.	TGTGCCAGCAGCCCCGAGGGGGTTGTTGAAGGAAACACCATATATTTT	CASSPEGVVEGNTIYF
TRBD2	TRBV2	TRBJ2-1	.	TGTGCCAGCAGTGAACAGGGACTATTGGGAAACAATGAGCAGTTCTTC	CASSEQGLLGNNEQFF
TRBD1	TRBV7-3	TRBJ2-5	.	TGTGCCAGCAGCCCGAGGGACAGGGGAGGATTTGAGACCCAGTACTTC	CASSPRDRGGFETQYF
.	TRBV7-2	TRBJ2-7	once	TGTGCCAGCAGCTTAGCAGGACTTTCCTACGAGCAGTACTTC	CASSLAGLSYEQYF